Listed below are T cell receptor beta chains from one sample, sequenced in a study of PD-L1 blockade in urothelial cancer. Generated by immunoSEQ multiplex PCR, the TCRdb table keeps only in-frame clones and is missing some. The table shows 100,000 to 150,000 clones, with 86% occurring only once. Sequencing used PBMCs, obtained around atezolizumab (anti-PD-L1) treatment. The receptors here all came from a man aged 50 to 59 with urothelial cancer. CDR3s include the opening cysteine and the closing phenylalanine or tryptophan. Each record gives: V gene, CDR3 protein.

v_call: TRBV7-9; cdr3_aa: CASSLLAQTYNEQFF
v_call: TRBV6-1; cdr3_aa: CASNLLPSSNQPQHF
v_call: TRBV2; cdr3_aa: CASSERQGANSPLHF
v_call: TRBV7-9; cdr3_aa: CASSRQGIDQPQHF
v_call: TRBV2; cdr3_aa: CASSPTQGPEQPQHF
v_call: TRBV5-1; cdr3_aa: CASSRQGQGRGGETQYF
v_call: TRBV6-5; cdr3_aa: CASRTRESYGYTF
v_call: TRBV19; cdr3_aa: CASIRGRETQYF
v_call: TRBV14; cdr3_aa: CASSLPGTGRNIQYF
v_call: TRBV28; cdr3_aa: CARTERGGLSASPLHF
v_call: TRBV18; cdr3_aa: CASSERAEGNSPLHF
v_call: TRBV15; cdr3_aa: CATSRVSGGTDTQYF
v_call: TRBV5-1; cdr3_aa: CASSSLVSQETQYF
v_call: TRBV7-8; cdr3_aa: CASSPTGDYEQYF